Listed below are T cell receptor beta chains from one sample, sequenced in a study of T cells and Merkel cell carcinoma outcomes. Assay used: immunoSEQ multiplex PCR; TCRdb lists only in-frame clones, some missing. The sample includes roughly 14,000 clones, around 87% of them seen just once. The sample taken for sequencing was tumor tissue from Merkel cell carcinoma. Every receptor here comes from a human donor with Merkel cell carcinoma. The CDR3 runs from the conserved cysteine through the conserved F or W. D genes are given only for firm matches. Clone sizes are given selectively: once, few, many, or a class where the clone is expanded.

J	size	D	V	DNA	CDR3
TRBJ2-2	NA	NA	TRBV9	TGTGCTAGCAGCGTGTCTGGCGGGTCGAACACCGGGGAGCTGTTTTTT	CASSVSGGSNTGELFF
TRBJ2-1	once	TRBD2	TRBV11-3	TGTGCCAGCAGCGCTAGACTAGCGGGGGCCTACAATGAGCAGTTCTTC	CASSARLAGAYNEQFF
TRBJ2-7	NA	NA	TRBV13	TGTGCCAGCAGCTTATGGCGGGTTGGGTACGAGCAGTACTTC	CASSLWRVGYEQYF
TRBJ1-2	NA	TRBD1	TRBV5-1	TGCGCCAGCAGCCCGGGACAGGGGGCGAACTATGGCTACACCTTC	CASSPGQGANYGYTF
TRBJ2-6	NA	NA	TRBV27	TGTGCCAGCAGTTTACTCGCCGCTGGGGCCAACGTCCTGACTTTC	CASSLLAAGANVLTF
TRBJ1-1	NA	NA	TRBV27	TGTGCCAGCAGTTTAAATCTCCTTCCGGGACATCACACTGAAGCTTTCTTT	CASSLNLLPGHHTEAFF
TRBJ2-2	NA	NA	TRBV15	TGTGCCACCAGCAGAGATCGGGGGACAGTCGGCGGGGAGCTGTTTTTT	CATSRDRGTVGGELFF
TRBJ2-7	NA	NA	TRBV18	TGTGCCAGCTCACCGTCTGGACTTTCCTCCTACGAGCAGTACTTC	CASSPSGLSSYEQYF
TRBJ1-6	once	NA	TRBV4-2	TGTGCCAGCAGCCAAGATGTGCGGCGGGATTCACCCCTCCACTTT	CASSQDVRRDSPLHF
TRBJ1-1	NA	NA	TRBV7-6	TGTGCCAGCAGCTCCTCCGGGCGGAGTGGCGACACTGAAGCTTTCTTT	CASSSSGRSGDTEAFF
TRBJ2-7	NA	TRBD2	TRBV9	TGTGCCAGCAGCGTAGGGGGGGAGGGATCTTACGAGCAGTACTTC	CASSVGGEGSYEQYF
TRBJ1-3	NA	NA	TRBV4-1	TGCGCAAGCGGGACGCAAATCATGGACCCTGGAAACACCATATATTTT	CASGTQIMDPGNTIYF
TRBJ1-2	NA	NA	TRBV9	TGTGCTAGCAGCGCCCGAAGCAGGGAGTATGGCTACACCTTC	CASSARSREYGYTF
TRBJ2-3	NA	TRBD2	TRBV2	TGTGCCAGCTCGGATCGCGCGGGGGGCTACACAGATACGCAGTATTTT	CASSDRAGGYTDTQYF
TRBJ1-2	NA	NA	TRBV19	TGTGCCAGTAGTATTCGAGGTCAGGTGGGCTACACCTTC	CASSIRGQVGYTF
TRBJ1-5	NA	TRBD1	TRBV19	TGTGCCAGTAGTGAGGACAGGGGGTACGGTCAGCCCCAGCATTTT	CASSEDRGYGQPQHF
TRBJ2-1	NA	TRBD2	TRBV5-1	TGCGCCAGCAGCACCCCTAGCGGGAGATACAATGAGCAGTTCTTC	CASSTPSGRYNEQFF
TRBJ2-3	NA	NA	TRBV5-1	TGCGCCAGCAGCTTCGACACAGATACGCAGTATTTT	CASSFDTDTQYF
TRBJ1-1	NA	NA	TRBV12-5	TGTGCTAGTGGCCGCAGGATCACTGAAGCTTTCTTT	CASGRRITEAFF
TRBJ2-2	once	NA	TRBV4-1	TGCGCCAGCAGCCAAGTAGCCGGGGAGGACACCGGGGAGCTGTTTTTT	CASSQVAGEDTGELFF
TRBJ2-5	NA	TRBD2	TRBV2	TGTGCCAGCCGGGGGACTAGCGGGAGTGCGGAGACCCAGTACTTC	CASRGTSGSAETQYF
TRBJ1-2	NA	NA	TRBV6-1	TGTGCCAGCAGTGGAACAGGGATTTATGGCTACACCTTT	CASSGTGIYGYTF
TRBJ2-1	NA	NA	TRBV11-3	TGTGCCAGCAGTTATATGGGTGAGCAGTTCTTC	CASSYMGEQFF
TRBJ2-5	NA	TRBD1	TRBV5-4	TGTGCCAGCATGGACAGGGAGGAAGAGACCCAGTACTTC	CASMDREEETQYF
TRBJ2-2	NA	NA	TRBV7-2	TGTGCCAGCAGCTTCCAGGGTGTTGCCGGGGAGCTGTTTTTT	CASSFQGVAGELFF
TRBJ2-1	few	NA	TRBV29-1	TGCAGCTATAACAGGGATGGTGAGCAGTTCTTC	CSYNRDGEQFF
TRBJ1-3	NA	NA	TRBV27	TGTGCCAGCAGCCTATCCGGGGGACGCGGAAACACCATATATTTT	CASSLSGGRGNTIYF
TRBJ2-3	NA	TRBD1	TRBV9	TGTGCCAGCAGCAAAATGGGACAGCGCACAGATACGCAGTATTTT	CASSKMGQRTDTQYF
TRBJ2-3	NA	NA	TRBV19	TGTGCCAGTAGTATGGGGGATACGCAGTATTTT	CASSMGDTQYF
TRBJ2-1	NA	TRBD2	TRBV4-2	TGTGCCAGCAGTCAGACCGGGACTAGCGACTACAATGAGCAGTTCTTC	CASSQTGTSDYNEQFF
TRBJ2-7	NA	TRBD1	TRBV7-9	TGTGCCAGCAGCATGGGACAGGGGGTCTACTACGAGCAGTACTTC	CASSMGQGVYYEQYF
TRBJ1-2	NA	NA	TRBV7-2	TGTGCCAGCAGCTTTGGACAGCTCCCCTATGGCTACACCTTC	CASSFGQLPYGYTF
TRBJ2-5	NA	NA	TRBV2	TGTGCCAGCTCCCCGTGGGGTCAGGATCTAGGGACCCAGTACTTC	CASSPWGQDLGTQYF
TRBJ2-5	NA	NA	TRBV28	TGTGCCAGCAGTTTAGCCCTGCCGGGCCAACAAGAGACCCAGTACTTC	CASSLALPGQQETQYF
TRBJ2-7	NA	NA	TRBV19	TGTGCCAGTAGACCTCCGTTTGGCGAGCAGTACTTC	CASRPPFGEQYF
TRBJ2-5	NA	NA	TRBV7-2	TGTGCCAGCAGCCAATACTCGACCGGGGAGACCCAGTACTTC	CASSQYSTGETQYF
TRBJ1-4	once	NA	TRBV7-9	TGTGCCAGCAGTAACGGCTGGGGGGATACTAATGAAAAACTGTTTTTT	CASSNGWGDTNEKLFF
TRBJ1-5	NA	NA	TRBV6-6	TGTGCCAGCAGCCGATTCCTGAGTCTGGGCAATCAGCCCCAGCATTTT	CASSRFLSLGNQPQHF
TRBJ1-1	NA	NA	TRBV11-2	TGTGCCAGCAGCTTAGAGCGGATGGGGACTTTCTTT	CASSLERMGTFF
TRBJ1-6	NA	NA	TRBV15	TGTGCCACCAGCCCCAGGGTTATCTATAATTCACCCCTCCACTTT	CATSPRVIYNSPLHF
TRBJ1-1	NA	NA	TRBV6-1	TGTGCCAGCCGGGAGAACACTGAAGCTTTCTTT	CASRENTEAFF
TRBJ2-7	NA	TRBD1	TRBV27	TGTGCCAGCAGTCTCACCGGGACAGGGGACGAGCAGTACTTC	CASSLTGTGDEQYF
TRBJ2-5	NA	TRBD2	TRBV2	TGTGCCAGCAGTTCTAGACTAGCGGGGGTAGAGACCCAGTACTTC	CASSSRLAGVETQYF
TRBJ1-2	NA	NA	TRBV6-1	TGTGCCAGCAGTGAAGTCGCAGTCTATGGCTACACCTTC	CASSEVAVYGYTF
TRBJ2-7	NA	NA	TRBV27	TGTGCCAGCAGTAGCGACAGGTTCCCCTTCTCCTACGAGCAGTACTTC	CASSSDRFPFSYEQYF
TRBJ1-2	NA	TRBD1	TRBV5-1	TGCGCCAGCAGCTTGGAACAGGGGGGGATATTATATGGCTACACCTTC	CASSLEQGGILYGYTF
TRBJ1-1	NA	NA	TRBV5-5	TGTGCCAGCAGGCGCACAGTGAACACTGAAGCTTTCTTT	CASRRTVNTEAFF
TRBJ1-6	NA	NA	TRBV30	TGTGCCTGGGGATCTGAATCGGGTTCACCCCTCCACTTT	CAWGSESGSPLHF
TRBJ2-7	NA	TRBD2	TRBV4-2	TGTGCCAGCAGCTCCGGGACTAGCGGGGGGGGCTACGAGCAGTACTTC	CASSSGTSGGGYEQYF
TRBJ2-5	NA	NA	TRBV11-2	TGTGCCAGCAGCTTAGATCGTGTCAGCCAAGAGACCCAGTACTTC	CASSLDRVSQETQYF
TRBJ1-2	NA	TRBD1	TRBV7-2	TGTGCCAGCAGCCCGGGACAGGGGAATGACTACACCTTC	CASSPGQGNDYTF
TRBJ2-2	once	TRBD2	TRBV4-2	TGTGCCAGCAGCCAGGGAGGGGAAAGCGGAGGGTGGAACACCGGGGAGCTGTTTTTT	CASSQGGESGGWNTGELFF
TRBJ2-5	NA	TRBD1	TRBV5-5	TGTGCCAGCAGCTTGGGCTTGGACAGGGGGGTCGAGACCCAGTACTTC	CASSLGLDRGVETQYF
TRBJ1-5	NA	NA	TRBV20-1	TGCAGTGCTAGAGGGGATCAGCCCCAGCATTTT	CSARGDQPQHF